These 26 T cell receptor beta chains were sequenced from one sample in a study of cytomegalovirus exposure and HLA in healthy donors (dated by TCRdb to about 2017). Library creation used the immunoSEQ multiplex PCR assay. The multiplex PCR relied on a mix of 60 forward primers for TCR Vbeta segments and 13 reverse primers for TCR Jbeta segments. TCRdb limited this immuneACCESS table to in-frame rearrangements with V and J called. A share of clones is missing; checked studies link under half to unresolved V genes, and the rest is unexplained. Counted in this sample were 100,000 or so clones; about 70% of them appeared once. The top ten constitute roughly 3.2% of the sample. Sequenced sample: PBMCs. The receptors were gathered from a young man in good health and CMV-seronegative.

The genes are TRBV7-2 and TRBJ1-1, with a tentative D call TRBD1 (6 bases). Germline V gene sequence: CDR1 SGHTA, CDR2 FQGNSA. The germline V and J ends were trimmed by 4 bases and 4 bases, with 13 bases remaining between them. This CDR3 has 14 amino acids. The CDR3: CASSSTGLVTEAFF. CDR3 nucleotides: TGTGCCAGCAGCTCCACAGGGCTGGTCACTGAAGCTTTCTTT. Full variable domain (remainder filled in from reference TRBV7-2 and TRBJ1-1): GAGVSQSPSNKVTEKGKDVELRCDPISGHTALYWYRQSLGQGLEFLIYFQGNSAPDKSGLPSDRFSAERTGGSVSTLTIQRTQQEDSAVYLCASSSTGLVTEAFFGQGTRLTVV.

The chain is built from TRBV30 and TRBJ1-2; D possibly corresponds to TRBD1 (6 bases). This CDR3 has 16 amino acids. The V gene lost 0 bases and the J gene lost 14 bases, with 28 bases spanning the gap. Looked up from germline, CDR1 is GTSNPN and CDR2 is SVGIG (reference sequence). CDR3 in amino acids: CAWSVINSRGVGARTF. The CDR3 bases are TGTGCCTGGAGTGTAATTAATAGCAGGGGAGTAGGAGCGAGGACCTTC.

The genes are TRBV5-8 and TRBJ2-7; the D is unclear. The germline V and J ends were trimmed by 0 bases and 3 bases, with 10 bases remaining between them. Looked up from germline, CDR1 is SGHTS and CDR2 is YDEGEE. The CDR3 sequence is 14 residues long. The CDR3 region is CASSLGLENYEQYF. The CDR3 DNA sequence: TGTGCCAGCAGCTTGGGGCTAGAGAACTACGAGCAGTACTTC.

The V gene is TRBV5-6, the J gene TRBJ1-4, with TRBD1 matching over 7 bases. The CDR3 runs to 18 residues. The trim removed 4 bases at V and 0 bases at J, leaving 12 bases unmatched. The germline gives CDR1 SGHDT, CDR2 YYEEEE. CDR3 nucleotide sequence: TGTGCCAGCAGCCACCGCGAGGGGGCCCGGTCAACTAATGAAAAACTGTTTTTT. This gives the protein CASSHREGARSTNEKLFF.

The V and J genes are TRBV28 and TRBJ2-3, with a tentative D call TRBD1 (5 bases). The germline V gene encodes CDR1 MDHEN and CDR2 SYDVKM. The ends were cut back, 2 bases at V and 1 base at J, with 10 bases in the middle. This CDR3 spans 15 amino acids. The DNA for the CDR3 is TGTGCCAGCAGTTTAGTCCAGGGCGGCACAGATACGCAGTATTTT. Amino acids: CASSLVQGGTDTQYF.

In this sample, this clone turned up a few times. The J gene is TRBJ2-7, the V gene TRBV30; D perhaps matches TRBD2 (6 bases). Trimming removed 0 bases from V and 3 bases from J, with 15 bases in between. This CDR3 has 15 residues. The germline CDR1 and CDR2 sequences are GTSNPN and SVGIG (reference sequence). In DNA, the CDR3 is TGTGCCTGGAGTGTAAGAGGGCGGGGACTCTACGAGCAGTACTTC. Its protein product is CAWSVRGRGLYEQYF.

The rearrangement uses TRBV2 and TRBJ2-7; possible D gene TRBD1, 5 bases. The germline V gene encodes CDR1 SNHLY and CDR2 FYNNEI. CDR3 length: 12 amino acids. V was pared by 8 bases and J by 4 bases, with 12 bases between. Here the CDR3 reads CASGNRIYEQYF. The CDR3 coding sequence is TGTGCCAGCGGAAACAGGATTTACGAGCAGTACTTC.

The chain carries TRBV28 and TRBJ1-5; 8 nucleotides line up with TRBD1. The CDR3 sequence is 15 residues long. V shed 1 base, J shed 6 bases, and the junction held 5 bases outside the gene matches. CDR1 is MDHEN, CDR2 SYDVKM, per germline. CDR3: CASSLSQGAFQPQHF. CDR3 nucleotides: TGTGCCAGCAGTTTATCCCAGGGGGCATTTCAGCCCCAGCATTTT. The whole variable domain, remainder taken from reference TRBV28 and TRBJ1-5, is DVKVTQSSRYLVKRTGEKVFLECVQDMDHENMFWYRQDPGLGLRLIYFSYDVKMKEKGDIPEGYSVSREKKERFSLILESASTNQTSMYLCASSLSQGAFQPQHFGDGTRLSIL.

A remark on this clone: Germline and junction disagree at one end, which may indicate a read error. The chain combines TRBV7-9 with TRBJ2-5; TRBD2 aligns across 14 bases. Per the germline V gene, CDR1 is SEHNR and CDR2 is FQNEAQ (reference sequence). The CDR3 loop spans 19 amino acids. In nucleotides, the CDR3 is TGTGCCAGCAGCCTAGCTTCCGGGACTAGCGGGAGTTGGCAAGAGACCCAGTACTTC. This encodes CASSLASGTSGSWQETQYF.

V gene TRBV5-1 combines with J gene TRBJ2-2; the match to TRBD2 covers 7 bases. The J segment lost 4 bases and the V segment lost 4 bases, leaving 7 bases of the junction unmatched. Germline loops: CDR1 SGHRS, CDR2 YFSETQ. The CDR3 totals 15 residues. The CDR3 region has the DNA TGCGCCAGCAGCCCTAGCGGAAGACTCACCGGGGAGCTGTTTTTT. Protein product: CASSPSGRLTGELFF.

V and J are TRBV9 and TRBJ2-5, with unresolved D. Germline V lookup: CDR1 SGDLS, CDR2 YYNGEE. Trimming removed 4 bases from V and 4 bases from J, with 17 bases in between. This CDR3 has 15 residues. CDR3 bases: TGTGCCAGCAGCCCCAGCCCCGGGTTGGGAGAGACCCAGTACTTC. Protein sequence: CASSPSPGLGETQYF.

V usage is TRBV4-3 and J usage is TRBJ2-1, with 7 bases matching TRBD2. CDR3 length: 18 residues. V gave up 0 bases and J gave up 0 bases; unmatched junction bases: 8. Germline V CDR1 and CDR2: LGHNA, YSLEER. CDR3 sequence reads: CASSQDLWLADSYNEQFF. DNA for the CDR3: TGCGCCAGCAGCCAAGATCTCTGGCTAGCGGACTCCTACAATGAGCAGTTCTTC.

This sequence joins TRBV4-3 and TRBJ2-3, with D perhaps matching TRBD2 (5 bases). The CDR3 extends over 13 amino acids. The germline gives CDR1 LGHNA, CDR2 YSLEER. V was pared by 0 bases and J by 12 bases, with 13 bases between. CDR3 DNA: TGCGCCAGCAGCCAAGATCGAGCGGAGTACCAGTATTTT. Residues: CASSQDRAEYQYF.

In its sample, this clone was seen a few times. The chain joins TRBV6-5 to TRBJ2-3; 7 bases match TRBD2. V lost 5 bases and J lost 6; bases outside the gene matches: 8. CDR3 length: 14 amino acids. CDR1 MNHEY and CDR2 SVGAGI come from the germline V gene. CDR3 sequence (DNA): TGTGCCAGCAGTGAGGGAGGGACTCGGGATACGCAGTATTTT. Protein: CASSEGGTRDTQYF.

The V gene is TRBV10-2, the J gene TRBJ2-2, with 16 bases aligning to TRBD2. The CDR3 has 20 residues. Germline V CDR1 and CDR2: WSHSY, SAAADI. Trimming took 4 bases from V and 5 from J; bases not matched to a gene: 13. CDR3 sequence: CASSGLGTSGRAGYTGELFF. The CDR3 bases are TGCGCCAGCAGTGGACTCGGGACTAGCGGGAGGGCCGGGTATACCGGGGAGCTGTTTTTT.

V gene TRBV9 combines with J gene TRBJ1-2, with D maybe TRBD1 (6 bases). Germline V gene data show CDR1 as SGDLS and CDR2 as YYNGEE. The CDR3 has 14 amino acids. The ends were cut back, 0 bases at V and 3 bases at J, with 9 bases in the middle. The CDR3, as DNA: TGTGCCAGCAGCGTAGGACAGGACTACTATGGCTACACCTTC. Translated, it gives CASSVGQDYYGYTF. The variable domain in full, with the rest retrieved from reference TRBV9 and TRBJ1-2, is DSGVTQTPKHLITATGQRVTLRCSPRSGDLSVYWYQQSLDQGLQFLIQYYNGEERAKGNILERFSAQQFPDLHSELNLSSLELGDSALYFCASSVGQDYYGYTFGSGTRLTVV.

The chain carries TRBV11-2 and TRBJ1-6; 7 bases fit TRBD1. Germline CDR1 and CDR2: SGHAT and FQNNGV. CDR3 length: 15 residues. Unmatched junction bases numbered 9, after V lost 3 bases and J lost 10 bases. The CDR3 bases are TGTGCCAGCAGCTTGGGGACAGCGACCCTATCACCCCTCCACTTT. This codes for CASSLGTATLSPLHF. Variable domain in full (rest from reference TRBV11-2 and TRBJ1-6): EAGVAQSPRYKIIEKRQSVAFWCNPISGHATLYWYQQILGQGPKLLIQFQNNGVVDDSQLPKDRFSAERLKGVDSTLKIQPAKLEDSAVYLCASSLGTATLSPLHFGNGTRLTVT.

The count of this clone is one. V is TRBV7-2 and J is TRBJ2-1; TRBD2 matches 11 bases. V trimming: 4 bases; J trimming: 1 base; junction bases outside the gene matches: 3. Germline CDR1 is SGHTA and CDR2 is FQGNSA. CDR3 length: 16 amino acids. The CDR3: CASSSWTSGSYNEQFF. DNA for the CDR3: TGTGCCAGCAGCTCGTGGACTAGCGGGTCCTACAATGAGCAGTTCTTC.

The J gene is TRBJ1-2, the V gene TRBV19, with TRBD1 as a possible D gene (6 bases). The germline CDR1 and CDR2 sequences are LNHDA and SQIVND (reference sequence). This CDR3 spans 16 amino acids. The ends were cut back, 8 bases at V and 0 bases at J, with 19 bases in the middle. CDR3 residues: CASWGLQGPANYGYTF. The CDR3 DNA reads as TGTGCCAGTTGGGGACTACAGGGACCAGCTAACTATGGCTACACCTTC.

The CDR3 loop reads CASSSSLAGIKETQYF. Written as DNA, the CDR3 is TGTGCCAGCAGCTCGTCCCTAGCGGGTATTAAAGAGACCCAGTACTTC. The chain combines TRBV11-3 with TRBJ2-5; 8 bases map to TRBD2. This CDR3 comprises 16 residues. After removal of 4 bases from V and 3 bases from J, the junction contained 10 bases not matched to a gene. Germline assignment: CDR1 SGHNT and CDR2 YENEEA.

This sequence joins TRBV7-9 and TRBJ1-1, with D possibly being TRBD1 (6 bases). The CDR3 is made up of 15 amino acids. The germline V gene encodes CDR1 SEHNR and CDR2 FQNEAQ (reference sequence). The V gene lost 2 bases and the J gene lost 1 base, with 11 bases spanning the gap. The CDR3 DNA reads as TGTGCCAGCAGCTTATTCCAGGGGACGAACACTGAAGCTTTCTTT. Amino acid sequence: CASSLFQGTNTEAFF.

This clone was counted between two and nine times. The rearrangement links TRBV4-2 to TRBJ2-3, with a tentative D call TRBD1 (6 bases). The CDR3 has 16 amino acids. Germline CDR1 and CDR2: LGHNA and YNFKEQ. Trimming stripped 4 bases from V and 3 bases from J, with 17 bases between. The CDR3 here is CASSPQVPRGTDTQYF. In DNA, the CDR3 is TGTGCCAGCAGCCCCCAGGTCCCGAGGGGGACAGATACGCAGTATTTT.

A single count supports this clone. The rearrangement uses TRBV7-9 and TRBJ2-6; TRBD1 agrees at 7 bases. The CDR3 contains 17 residues. Per the germline V gene, CDR1 is SEHNR and CDR2 is FQNEAQ (reference sequence). J was trimmed by 0 bases and V by 5 bases; bases with no gene match: 7. The chain's CDR3 is CASSPGTAHSGANVLTF. CDR3 coding DNA: TGTGCCAGCAGCCCAGGGACAGCCCACTCTGGGGCCAACGTCCTGACTTTC.

The genes are TRBV4-2 and TRBJ1-2; 12 bases are a match to TRBD1. The CDR3 contains 18 residues. The germline V gene has CDR1 LGHNA and CDR2 YNFKEQ. Trimming at V came to 4 bases and at J to 2 bases, leaving 11 bases not matched to a gene. CDR3 sequence (DNA): TGTGCCAGCAGCCGTCAAGCGGGACAGGGGGCCCTCAACTATGGCTACACCTTC. Its protein is CASSRQAGQGALNYGYTF.

The V call is TRBV27, the J call TRBJ2-1; 11 bases fit TRBD1. V dropped 5 bases and J dropped 9; count of bases not matched to a gene: 3. Germline V gene lookup returns CDR1 MNHEY and CDR2 SMNVEV (reference sequence). The CDR3 is 13 residues long. CDR3 in DNA: TGTGCCAGCAGTCGGGGACAGGGGGGTGAGCAGTTCTTC. It translates to CASSRGQGGEQFF.

The J gene is TRBJ2-2, the V gene TRBV29-1, with D possibly TRBD1 on 6 matching bases. This CDR3 has 14 amino acids. Per germline, CDR1 SQVTM and CDR2 ANQGSEA. Deletions cut 4 bases from V and 5 bases from J, with 14 bases between. In DNA, the CDR3 is TGCAGCGTTGCGGGACATCGGACGACCGGGGAGCTGTTTTTT. It specifies CSVAGHRTTGELFF.